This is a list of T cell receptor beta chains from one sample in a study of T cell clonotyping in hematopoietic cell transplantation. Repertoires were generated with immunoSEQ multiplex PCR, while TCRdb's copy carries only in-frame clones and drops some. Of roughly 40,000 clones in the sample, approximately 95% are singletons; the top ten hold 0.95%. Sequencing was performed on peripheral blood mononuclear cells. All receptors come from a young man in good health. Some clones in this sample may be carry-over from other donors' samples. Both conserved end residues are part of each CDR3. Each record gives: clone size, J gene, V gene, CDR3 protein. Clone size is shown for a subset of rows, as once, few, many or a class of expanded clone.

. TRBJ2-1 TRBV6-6 CASSYRTSGLNEQFF
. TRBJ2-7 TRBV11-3 CASSLGSYEQYF
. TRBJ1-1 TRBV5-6 CASSSSGQGANTEAFF
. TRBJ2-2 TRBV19 CASSPRAIGELFF
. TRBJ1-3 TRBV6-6 CASKGVSFTIYF
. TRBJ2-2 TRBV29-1 CSVEAPGELFF
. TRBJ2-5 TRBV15 CATTKGPLGTQYF
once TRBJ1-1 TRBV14 CASRLAGGHEAFF
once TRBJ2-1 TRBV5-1 CASSFPASGGEPYNEQFF
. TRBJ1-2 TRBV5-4 CASSLAGGAGYTF
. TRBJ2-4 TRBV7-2 CASSPGTWAAVTGNIQYF
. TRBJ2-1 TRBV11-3 CASSLGNEQFF
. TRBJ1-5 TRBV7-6 CASSLEGGAGQPQHF
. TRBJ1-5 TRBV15 CATSSVQDRGLRSNQPQHF
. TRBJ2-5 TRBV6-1 CASSESAPFQETQYF
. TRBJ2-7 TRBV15 CATSRDLGNSYEQYF
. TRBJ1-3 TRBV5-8 CASSLKQGSNTIYF
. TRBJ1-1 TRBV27 CASSLGTGGASNEAFF
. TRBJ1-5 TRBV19 CASAEGQSINQPQHF
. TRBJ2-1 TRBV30 CAWSVSKRNEQFF
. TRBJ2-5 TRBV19 CASSTPGGRQETQYF
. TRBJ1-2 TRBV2 CASRREEGARGYTF
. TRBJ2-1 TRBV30 CAWNYGNSYNEQFF
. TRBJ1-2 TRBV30 CAWARGTLFSGGYGYTF
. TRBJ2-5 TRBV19 CASSLLSGGQVETQYF
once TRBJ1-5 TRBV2 CASSGLTGQQPQHF
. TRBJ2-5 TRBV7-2 CASTRDREVETQYF
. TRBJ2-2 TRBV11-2 CASSLGASGSLGELFF
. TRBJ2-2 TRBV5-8 CASSLVYGGANTGELFF
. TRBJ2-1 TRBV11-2 CASSLVATSSNEQFF
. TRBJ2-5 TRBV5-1 CASSPGTSGGETQYF
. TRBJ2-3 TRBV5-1 CASSTGSDTQYF
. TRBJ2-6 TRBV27 CASSRRQASPSGANVLTF
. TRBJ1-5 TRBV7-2 CASSWVGDQPQHF